This T cell receptor (beta chain) was identified during a study of regulatory T cells in long-lasting Graves disease. The authors built TCR beta libraries using iRepertoire HTBI primers and Arm-PCR of CDR3 regions. Study processing details: Samples jointly harbored 60 to 70 TRBV and about 14 TRBJ segments. TCRdb analysed the multiplex PCR reads with MiXCR anew, one entry per CDR3 protein. It is TCRdb's table, rather than the study itself, that gives the V and J calls and clone size. The table records about 440,000 distinct CDR3 sequences, about 15% of them present only once. V lost 4 bases to trimming and J lost 7 bases, with 23 bases between them. CDR3 length: 16 residues. Germline CDR1 is SGHAT and CDR2 is FQNNGV. This clonotype was recorded at least ten times. Its cognate antigen is unknown. General study findings and limits: Tissue studied was limited to peripheral blood, excluding thyroid tissue.

Noted time point: newly diagnosed GD, antithyroid drugs for less than 3 months. Preparation of the TCR library used RNA extracted from PBMCs. This same sample was also part of a study on T cells in Graves' hyperthyroidism and ophthalmopathy.

The TCR comes from a woman aged 25 to 45 with Graves disease. The sample in question was peripheral blood mononuclear cells (PBMCs), obtained at new diagnosis, from a patient treated with antithyroid drugs. The chain combines TRBV11-2 with TRBJ2-7; maybe TRBD1 (6 bases). The CDR3 bases are TGTGCCAGCAGCTCCCCCCTCAGGGGCCGGACGGGTGAGCAGTACTTC. This translates into CASSSPLRGRTGEQYF.